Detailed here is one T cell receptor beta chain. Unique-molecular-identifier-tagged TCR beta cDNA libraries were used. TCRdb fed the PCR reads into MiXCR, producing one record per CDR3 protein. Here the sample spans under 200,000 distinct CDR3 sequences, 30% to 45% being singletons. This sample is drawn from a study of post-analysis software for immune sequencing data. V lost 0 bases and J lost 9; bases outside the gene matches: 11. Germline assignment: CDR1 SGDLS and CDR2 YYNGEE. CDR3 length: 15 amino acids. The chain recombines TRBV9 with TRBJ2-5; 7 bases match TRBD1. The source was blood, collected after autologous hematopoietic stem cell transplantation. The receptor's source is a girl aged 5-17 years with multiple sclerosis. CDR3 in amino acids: CASSVGDSLEGAQYF. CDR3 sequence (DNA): TGTGCCAGCAGCGTAGGGGACAGCCTCGAGGGGGCCCAGTACTTC.